Below, 20 T cell receptor beta chains from the same sample are listed, as sequenced in a study of shared clonotypes between healthy human individuals (dated by TCRdb to the early 2020s). CD8 naive samples consisted of CD45RO-negative cells that were positively selected for CCR7, yielding a CD45RA+CCR7+ population without TemRA cells. The library came from the immunoSEQ multiplex PCR assay. Not all clones reach the TCRdb copy of this immuneACCESS table, which keeps in-frame sequences only. Checked studies attribute under half of the gap to unresolved V genes and leave the rest unexplained. The sample table contains roughly 1,800,000 clones; only one count was recorded for roughly 94% of them. The ten largest clonotypes hold 0.95% to 1.5% of the sample. Sequencing input: naive CD8+ T cells sorted from blood. Explained via the paper, the cell subset or site label denotes: CD45RA+CCR7+. The source of these receptors is a man younger than 35 in good health.

The chain employs TRBV4-3 and TRBJ2-7, with TRBD2 identical over 7 bases. Germline V lookup: CDR1 LGHNA, CDR2 YSLEER. The CDR3 is 15 residues long. The junction had 5 bases not matched to a gene; V was cut back by 0 bases and J by 3 bases. CDR3 DNA sequence: TGCGCCAGCAGCCAAGATAATAGCGGGCACTACGAGCAGTACTTC. Translating gives CASSQDNSGHYEQYF.

The gene calls are TRBV7-9 and TRBJ2-2; 12 bases fit TRBD2. CDR1 SEHNR and CDR2 FQNEAQ come from the germline V gene (reference sequence). Unmatched junction bases numbered 2, after V lost 6 bases and J lost 3 bases. There are 15 residues in the CDR3. CDR3 loop: CASRLAGGDTGELFF. The CDR3 nucleotides are TGTGCCAGCAGACTAGCGGGAGGAGACACCGGGGAGCTGTTTTTT.

The chain links TRBV11-2 to TRBJ2-3; D is unclear. Germline V gene data show CDR1 as SGHAT and CDR2 as FQNNGV. The V end lost 1 base, the J end lost 4 bases, and 6 bases lay between the germline ends. CDR3 length: 13 residues. CDR3 amino acids: CASSLAWSDTQYF. The DNA of the CDR3 is TGTGCCAGCAGCTTAGCATGGTCAGATACGCAGTATTTT.

The chain links TRBV6-9 to TRBJ2-1, with D unclear. CDR1 is MNHGY and CDR2 is SVAAGI in the germline V gene. The V end was cut by 2 bases, the J end by 5 bases, with 7 bases between. CDR3 length: 13 residues. The CDR3 DNA reads as TGTGCCAGCAGTTATATCCGAAACAATGAGCAGTTCTTC. Its protein is CASSYIRNNEQFF.

Details on this clone: This CDR3 is also generated by other DNA sequences in the sample. The chain uses TRBV5-4 and TRBJ2-7; 8 bases are shared with TRBD2. CDR1 SGHNT and CDR2 YYREEE come from the germline V gene (reference sequence). This CDR3 is 14 amino acids long. Germline trimming cut 4 bases from V and 0 bases from J; bases unmatched to any gene: 3. The CDR3 nucleotides are TGTGCCAGCAGCCCAACTAGCGGCTCCTACGAGCAGTACTTC. Protein sequence: CASSPTSGSYEQYF.

The rearrangement joins TRBV7-2 to TRBJ2-1; the match to TRBD2 covers 7 bases. V trimming: 3 bases; J trimming: 1 base; junction bases outside the gene matches: 6. The length of the CDR3 is 16 residues. Germline CDR1 SGHTA, CDR2 FQGNSA. The CDR3 sequence: CASSLGWGGSYNEQFF. In DNA form, the CDR3 reads TGTGCCAGCAGCTTGGGATGGGGGGGTTCCTACAATGAGCAGTTCTTC.

V is TRBV18 and J is TRBJ2-1, with D possibly TRBD2 on 6 matching bases. V lost 1 base to trimming and J lost 2 bases, with 21 bases between them. In germline, CDR1 is KGHSH, CDR2 LQKENI. The CDR3 covers 19 residues. CDR3 DNA sequence: TGTGCCAGCTCACCACGAGATCTAGCGAATCGGTTCCCCTACAATGAGCAGTTCTTC. Translating gives CASSPRDLANRFPYNEQFF. Using reference TRBV18 and TRBJ2-1 for the parts outside the CDR3, the full variable domain is NAGVMQNPRHLVRRRGQEARLRCSPMKGHSHVYWYRQLPEEGLKFMVYLQKENIIDESGMPKERFSAEFPKEGPSILRIQQVVRGDSAAYFCASSPRDLANRFPYNEQFFGPGTRLTVL.

CDR3 residues: CASSFSYKPPTNEKLFF. CDR3 coding DNA: TGTGCCAGCAGTTTCTCTTACAAGCCCCCAACTAATGAAAAACTGTTTTTT. This chain uses TRBV27 with TRBJ1-4; D ambiguous. The CDR3 contains 17 residues. Germline CDR1 is MNHEY and CDR2 is SMNVEV (reference sequence). Trimming left V 3 bases short and J 0 bases short, with 14 bases between.

The gene calls are TRBV4-1 and TRBJ2-7; 14 bases agree with TRBD2. V dropped 3 bases and J dropped 4; count of bases not matched to a gene: 11. The V gene's germline CDR1 is MGHRA and CDR2 YSYEKL. This CDR3 contains 18 residues. CDR3 sequence reads: CASSQYDRGLAGDYEQYF. The CDR3 DNA reads TGCGCCAGCAGCCAGTACGATAGGGGACTAGCGGGGGATTACGAGCAGTACTTC.

J is TRBJ1-5 and V is TRBV15; D is unresolved. The CDR3 totals 12 residues. Deletions cut 5 bases from V and 7 bases from J, with 9 bases between. Germline V gene sequence: CDR1 LNHNV, CDR2 YYDKDF (reference sequence). The CDR3 DNA reads as TGTGCCACCAGCCTAGACACCCAGCCCCAGCATTTT. Its translation is CATSLDTQPQHF.

The chain recombines TRBV25-1 with TRBJ1-1; unclear D gene. The CDR3 totals 13 residues. Trimming cost V 6 bases and J 6 bases, with 14 bases left between them. The germline V gene has CDR1 MGHDK and CDR2 SYGVNS. The CDR3 is CASRKDGWPEAFF. The CDR3, as DNA: TGTGCCAGCAGAAAGGATGGGTGGCCTGAAGCTTTCTTT.

Note on this clone: One junction end does not reproduce the germline sequence, and a read error may be involved. The chain uses TRBV7-7 and TRBJ2-7; D possibly uses TRBD1 or TRBD2 (5 bases each). Germline V lookup: CDR1 SSHAT, CDR2 FNYEAQ (reference sequence). This CDR3 has 16 amino acids. CDR3 bases: TGTGCTAGCAGCTTTCGACTAAGGACACCGATCTTCGAGCAGTACTTC. Translating it yields CASSFRLRTPIFEQYF.

The rearrangement uses TRBV7-9 and TRBJ2-5; maybe TRBD2 (6 bases). Deletions cut 4 bases from V and 2 bases from J, with 17 bases between. The CDR3 totals 16 residues. Germline CDR1 reads SEHNR; CDR2 reads FQNEAQ (reference sequence). The CDR3 reads CASSSNSGTRQETQYF. The CDR3 nucleotides read TGTGCCAGCAGCTCCAATTCCGGGACTCGACAAGAGACCCAGTACTTC.

The J gene is TRBJ1-6, the V gene TRBV28; possibly TRBD1 for D (5 bases). There are 13 residues in the CDR3. The V end was cut by 1 base, the J end by 16 bases, with 14 bases between. Germline V lookup: CDR1 MDHEN, CDR2 SYDVKM. The CDR3 bases are TGTGCCAGCAGTTTATTGTATAGTGCAGGGCTCCACTTT. Translating it yields CASSLLYSAGLHF.

Points on this clone: The identical CDR3 is also encoded by other nucleotide sequences in the sample. V usage is TRBV7-3 and J usage is TRBJ2-1, with D possibly TRBD1 on 6 matching bases. V was cut by 2 bases and J by 4 bases, with 6 bases left in between. Germline assignment: CDR1 SGHTA and CDR2 FQGTGA. This CDR3 has 13 amino acids. The CDR3 DNA sequence: TGTGCCAGCAGCTTAGGACAGTACAATGAGCAGTTCTTC. Its translation is CASSLGQYNEQFF.

Regarding this clone: The same CDR3 can be traced to other DNA sequences in this sample. The J gene is TRBJ2-2, the V gene TRBV28; no firm D call. Trimming stripped 4 bases from V and 3 bases from J, with 0 bases between. There are 11 residues in the CDR3. CDR1 and CDR2 from the germline V gene are MDHEN and SYDVKM. The CDR3 sequence is CASSYTGELFF. CDR3 in DNA: TGTGCCAGCAGTTACACCGGGGAGCTGTTTTTT. The full variable domain, in which reference TRBV28 and TRBJ2-2 provide the parts outside the CDR3, is DVKVTQSSRYLVKRTGEKVFLECVQDMDHENMFWYRQDPGLGLRLIYFSYDVKMKEKGDIPEGYSVSREKKERFSLILESASTNQTSMYLCASSYTGELFFGEGSRLTVL.

The gene calls are TRBV19 and TRBJ1-4; TRBD1 matches at 8 bases. CDR1 is LNHDA and CDR2 is SQIVND in the germline V gene (reference sequence). V was clipped by 6 bases and J by 1 base; unmatched bases: 7. The CDR3 totals 16 residues. The CDR3 DNA is TGTGCCAGTAGCCTGGACAGGGATGGAACTAATGAAAAACTGTTTTTT. The encoded protein is CASSLDRDGTNEKLFF.

The chain links TRBV7-9 to TRBJ2-2; the D is unclear. The CDR3 is made up of 16 amino acids. Trimming pared 2 bases from V and 1 base from J, leaving 11 bases between. Germline CDR1 reads SEHNR; CDR2 reads FQNEAQ (reference sequence). This CDR3 reads CASSLWVGKNTGELFF. The CDR3 coding sequence is TGTGCCAGCAGCTTATGGGTGGGGAAGAACACCGGGGAGCTGTTTTTT.

To note about this clone: Other DNA sequences in this sample translate to the same CDR3. The chain combines TRBV7-6 with TRBJ2-7; D perhaps matches TRBD2 (6 bases). V was clipped by 1 base and J by 0 bases, with 10 bases between them. CDR1 SGHVS and CDR2 FNYEAQ come from the germline V gene. This CDR3 contains 15 residues. The DNA for the CDR3 is TGTGCCAGCAGCTTAGGCGGGGCCTCCTCCTACGAGCAGTACTTC. Translating gives CASSLGGASSYEQYF. The whole variable domain, remainder taken from reference TRBV7-6 and TRBJ2-7, is GAGVSQSPRYKVTKRGQDVALRCDPISGHVSLYWYRQALGQGPEFLTYFNYEAQQDKSGLPNDRFSAERPEGSISTLTIQRTEQRDSAMYRCASSLGGASSYEQYFGPGTRLTVT.

The chain combines TRBV27 with TRBJ1-6, with unresolved D. CDR3 length: 14 residues. Trimming cost V 3 bases and J 7 bases, with 10 bases left between them. Germline values: CDR1 MNHEY, CDR2 SMNVEV (reference sequence). The DNA for the CDR3 is TGTGCCAGCAGTTTGGGGTTGGGGAATTCACCCCTCCACTTT. This sequence encodes CASSLGLGNSPLHF.